The 4 T cell receptor beta chains given below trace back to one sample, sequenced in a study of graft-versus-host responses after intestinal transplantation. No antigen has been assigned to these receptors. Profiled with immunoSEQ multiplex PCR; TCRdb holds only in-frame clones, not every one. The sample records more than 70,000 clones, around 80% being singletons. The source material was unstimulated CD4+ T cells sorted from spleen or lymph node cells, sampled before intestinal transplant. The receptors here all came from a human donor who received an intestinal transplant.

The chain joins TRBV28 to TRBJ2-7, with 9 bases aligning to TRBD1. V lost 6 bases to trimming and J lost 3 bases; unmatched junction nucleotides: 18. CDR1 is MDHEN and CDR2 is SYDVKM in the germline V gene. The CDR3 contains 18 residues. Here the CDR3 DNA reads TGTGCCAGCAGCCGTTTCCCCGCACAGGGGGCGCGGGGCTACGAGCAGTACTTC. It is translated as CASSRFPAQGARGYEQYF.

V is TRBV20-1 and J is TRBJ1-5; no clear D. This CDR3 has 11 residues. Germline V gene data show CDR1 as DFQATT and CDR2 as SNEGSKA (reference sequence). V was trimmed by 6 bases and J by 9 bases, leaving 12 bases between them. The CDR3 coding sequence is TGCAGTGCCACTCGGGGTGGGCCCCAGCATTTT. Translating gives CSATRGGPQHF.

The chain combines TRBV19 with TRBJ1-5; D perhaps matches TRBD1 (6 bases). The V gene's germline CDR1 is LNHDA and CDR2 SQIVND (reference sequence). This CDR3 has 16 amino acids. V dropped 7 bases and J dropped 3 bases, with 19 bases sitting between them. DNA for the CDR3: TGTGCCAGTACATTGGGGGAGGGGGTGTCCAATCAGCCCCAGCATTTT. Amino acids: CASTLGEGVSNQPQHF.

This clone was counted between two and nine times. This chain connects TRBV9 to TRBJ1-2; TRBD1 aligns across 7 bases. The J segment lost 1 base and the V segment lost 4 bases, leaving 13 bases of the junction unmatched. The CDR3 runs to 17 residues. CDR1 and CDR2 from the germline V gene are SGDLS and YYNGEE. CDR3 sequence: CASSPDSQGGLNYGYTF. The CDR3, as DNA: TGTGCCAGCAGCCCGGACAGCCAGGGGGGACTTAACTATGGCTACACCTTC.